This T cell receptor beta chain stems from a study of blood T cell repertoires in COVID-19. Assay used: immunoSEQ multiplex PCR; TCRdb lists only in-frame clones, some missing. The sample lists roughly 76,000 clones; more than 75% were seen once. Trimming took 8 bases from V and 8 from J; bases not matched to a gene: 19. The CDR3 has 16 amino acids. The germline V gene encodes CDR1 SGHRS and CDR2 YFSETQ. This receptor was obtained from a human donor in a cohort sampled during active COVID-19. Sequences were obtained from peripheral blood. The rearrangement uses TRBV5-1 and TRBJ1-5; 7 positions match TRBD1. As DNA, the CDR3 is TGCGCCAGACCAGCTGGGCCAGGGGGACAGAAGGAGCCCCAGCATTTT. This encodes CARPAGPGGQKEPQHF.